The rows below give T cell receptor beta chains drawn from one sample of a study of CXCR3-negative and CXCR3-positive naive CD8 T cells. Following a re-call of the 5' RACE reads, TCRdb has one entry per CDR3 protein and lacks DNA. This sample's table reports tens of thousands of distinct CDR3 sequences. Sequenced input: memory CD8+ T cells from blood. The receptor source for this set is a human donor in good health. Some clones in this sample may be carry-over from other donors' samples. Each CDR3 is given with its conserved first and last residue. Each record gives: V gene, J gene, clone size, CDR3 protein. The listing skips clone size in some rows; elsewhere it reads once, few, many or a size class.

TRBV7-9	TRBJ2-7	NA	CASNSDGYFLAEQYF
TRBV7-9	TRBJ2-7	NA	CASSFTPYEQYF
TRBV29-1	TRBJ2-1	NA	CSVEFPDSYNEQFF
TRBV7-8	TRBJ2-1	NA	CASSSISGGAFEQFF
TRBV24-1	TRBJ2-1	NA	CATSPGHYNEQFF
TRBV20-1	TRBJ2-1	NA	CSASEGSYNEQFF
TRBV2	TRBJ2-5	medium-sized	CASSLQGEGYQETQYF
TRBV15	TRBJ2-2	NA	CATSRGLNTGELFF
TRBV14	TRBJ2-7	NA	CASSQVAGLMREGQYF
TRBV28	TRBJ2-5	NA	CASSSVAGGSYQETQYF
TRBV29-1	TRBJ2-6	NA	CSVEAQTGYGGANVLTF
TRBV2	TRBJ2-3	NA	CASSDHSTASTDTQYF
TRBV6-5	TRBJ2-5	NA	CASSYSRGTWGTQYF
TRBV9	TRBJ2-7	NA	CASSPHLGEQYF
TRBV29-1	TRBJ2-7	NA	CSVKTGGAYEQYF
TRBV7-8	TRBJ1-1	NA	CASSRDRVEGTEAFF
TRBV7-2	TRBJ2-1	NA	CASSLVGCWCSYNEQFF
TRBV29-1	TRBJ2-7	NA	CSVETQSAEQYF
TRBV7-9	TRBJ2-3	NA	CASSLVSGADTQYF
TRBV7-3	TRBJ1-2	NA	CASSFQGLSYTF
TRBV27	TRBJ2-3	NA	CASRPPGDTQYF
TRBV29-1	TRBJ1-3	NA	CSVVDQGNGNTIYF
TRBV29-1	TRBJ2-3	NA	CSVNGLAVGTDTQYF
TRBV11-2	TRBJ1-3	NA	CASSSGGESSGNTIYF
TRBV15	TRBJ2-6	NA	CATSRDGIGYSGANVLTF
TRBV7-9	TRBJ1-5	NA	CASSWGGGQPQHF
TRBV27	TRBJ1-2	NA	CASSSPSGSYGYTF
TRBV15	TRBJ2-7	NA	CATSREDRSYEQYF
TRBV20-1	TRBJ2-7	NA	CSARETPGLAGGWYEQYF
TRBV2	TRBJ2-7	NA	CASSRDSPYEQYF
TRBV4-1	TRBJ2-2	NA	CASSQAWGPNTGELFF
TRBV7-9	TRBJ2-5	NA	CASSLAQRGETQYF
TRBV12-3/TRBV12-4	TRBJ1-1	NA	CASSLVPLDRDTEAFF
TRBV29-1	TRBJ2-1	NA	CSVGGLAGDEQFF
TRBV5-6	TRBJ1-3	NA	CASSLGPNSGNTIYF
TRBV20-1	TRBJ2-7	NA	CSARAPGQGGYEQYF
TRBV12-3/TRBV12-4	TRBJ2-7	NA	CASSWGTGGYEQYF
TRBV25-1	TRBJ2-7	NA	CASSEGQGWKQYF
TRBV29-1	TRBJ2-7	NA	CSVFDPRGTREQYF
TRBV27	TRBJ1-4	NA	CASSFPAGASPTNEKLFF
TRBV29-1	TRBJ2-1	NA	CSVSGGTHNEQFF
TRBV6-5	TRBJ2-5	NA	CASGLTDRFYEETQYF
TRBV7-9	TRBJ1-6	NA	CASSLPPASAGADNSPLHF
TRBV20-1	TRBJ2-1	NA	CSARDPGTAYNEQFF
TRBV29-1	TRBJ2-7	NA	CSVPGQGFYEQYF
TRBV7-8	TRBJ2-3	NA	CASSTPGLAGGPNTQYF
TRBV29-1	TRBJ2-7	NA	CSVVGIVGYEQYF
TRBV29-1	TRBJ2-3	NA	CSVDFSGGGTDTQYF
TRBV20-1	TRBJ2-2	NA	CSARRDRVESGELFF
TRBV29-1	TRBJ2-3	NA	CSVAEAVDTQYF
TRBV29-1	TRBJ2-7	NA	CSVEGGHSYEQYF
TRBV10-2	TRBJ2-7	NA	CASSVSLAGGPHEQYF
TRBV29-1	TRBJ2-7	NA	CSVEEAGHPYEQYF
TRBV16	TRBJ2-3	NA	CASSPPFKGQGQDTQYF
TRBV12-3/TRBV12-4	TRBJ2-7	NA	CASSSRVYEQYF